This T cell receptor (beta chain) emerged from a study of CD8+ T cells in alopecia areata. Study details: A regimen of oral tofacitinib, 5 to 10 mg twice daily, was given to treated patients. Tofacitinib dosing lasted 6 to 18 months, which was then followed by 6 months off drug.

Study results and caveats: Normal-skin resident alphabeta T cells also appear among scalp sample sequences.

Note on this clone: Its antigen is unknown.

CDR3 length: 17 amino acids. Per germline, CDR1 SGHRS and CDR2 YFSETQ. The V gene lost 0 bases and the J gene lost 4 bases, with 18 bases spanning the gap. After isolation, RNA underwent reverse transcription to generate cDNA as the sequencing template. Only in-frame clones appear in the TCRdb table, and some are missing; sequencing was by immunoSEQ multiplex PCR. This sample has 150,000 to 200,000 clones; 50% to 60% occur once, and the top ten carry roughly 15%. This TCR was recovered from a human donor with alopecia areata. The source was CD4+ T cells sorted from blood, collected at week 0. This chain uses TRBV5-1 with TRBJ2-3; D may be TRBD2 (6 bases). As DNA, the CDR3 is TGCGCCAGCAGCTTGGCAAGCGTCGGGGGACTTTCAGATACGCAGTATTTT. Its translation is CASSLASVGGLSDTQYF.